Following are 8 T cell receptor beta chains from one sample sequenced in a study of blood T cell repertoires in COVID-19. The protocol was immunoSEQ multiplex PCR, while the TCRdb copy is restricted to in-frame clones and leaves out a portion. This table has some 200,000 clones, roughly 79% appearing once. Sequencing was done on a sample of peripheral blood. These receptors originate from a woman between 65 and 79 years old with acute or convalescent COVID-19.

In this sample, this clone turned up a few times. The V and J genes are TRBV2 and TRBJ2-2, with D perhaps TRBD2 (6 bases). Deletions cut 7 bases from V and 3 bases from J, with 15 bases between. The CDR3 has 15 amino acids. The germline V gene has CDR1 SNHLY and CDR2 FYNNEI. The CDR3 nucleotides read TGTGCCAGCATGCGGGGTGGGTACGACACCGGGGAGCTGTTTTTT. Its protein is CASMRGGYDTGELFF.

The chain links TRBV27 to TRBJ1-1, with a weak D call TRBD1 (6 bases). The germline V gene has CDR1 MNHEY and CDR2 SMNVEV (reference sequence). The CDR3 runs to 14 residues. V was clipped by 6 bases and J by 6 bases, with 17 bases between them. DNA for the CDR3: TGTGCCAGCAGCCTGAGGACAGAAGGCGCTGAAGCTTTCTTT. Its protein is CASSLRTEGAEAFF.

V gene TRBV7-8 combines with J gene TRBJ2-1; 12 positions agree with TRBD2. The V gene end was trimmed by 3 bases and the J gene end by 4 bases; junction bases not matched to a gene: 4. CDR3 length equals 16 residues. CDR1 SGHVS and CDR2 FQNEAQ come from the germline V gene. CDR3 sequence: CASSFAGTSGYNEQFF. DNA for the CDR3: TGTGCCAGCAGCTTTGCCGGGACTAGCGGGTACAATGAGCAGTTCTTC. The full variable domain, with the rest looked up from reference TRBV7-8 and TRBJ2-1, is GAGVSQSPRYKVAKRGQDVALRCDPISGHVSLFWYQQALGQGPEFLTYFQNEAQLDKSGLPSDRFFAERPEGSVSTLKIQRTQQEDSAVYLCASSFAGTSGYNEQFFGPGTRLTVL.

V usage is TRBV30 and J usage is TRBJ1-2; 7 nucleotides align to TRBD1. The CDR3 is 15 residues long. V lost 3 bases, J lost 5 bases, and 12 bases stayed unmatched. The germline V gene has CDR1 GTSNPN and CDR2 SVGIG (reference sequence). CDR3 nucleotides: TGTGCCTGGAGGGACAGGAGGAGCCCTCTATATGGCTACACCTTC. It encodes CAWRDRRSPLYGYTF.

CDR3 loop: CASSLSFGNQPQHF. The CDR3 DNA reads as TGTGCCAGCAGCTTGAGCTTCGGGAATCAGCCCCAGCATTTT. The chain is built from TRBV5-6 and TRBJ1-5; the D is unclear. The length of the CDR3 is 14 residues. V gave up 1 base and J gave up 4 bases, with 9 bases separating them. Germline CDR1 SGHDT, CDR2 YYEEEE.

J is TRBJ2-3 and V is TRBV10-3; D gene ambiguous. Trimming took off 7 bases at V and 3 bases at J, with 11 bases between the two ends. Per the germline V gene, CDR1 is ENHRY and CDR2 is SYGVKD. This CDR3 region has 13 residues. The CDR3: CAITNYETDTQYF. In DNA, the CDR3 is TGTGCCATCACGAATTACGAGACAGATACGCAGTATTTT.

V gene TRBV19 combines with J gene TRBJ1-3; maybe TRBD1 (6 bases). Germline V lookup: CDR1 LNHDA, CDR2 SQIVND (reference sequence). CDR3 size: 15 residues. Between the trimmed V and J ends, which lost 5 bases and 0 bases, there was a span of 11 bases. CDR3 region: CASSSAGDSGNTIYF. The DNA of the CDR3 is TGTGCCAGTAGTTCGGCAGGGGACTCTGGAAACACCATATATTTT.

The chain has TRBV6-5 and TRBJ2-5; D not resolved. Trimming cost V 8 bases and J 2 bases, with 6 bases left between them. The CDR3 is made up of 11 amino acids. The germline V gene encodes CDR1 MNHEY and CDR2 SVGAGI. CDR3 sequence reads: CASSPQETQYF. The DNA for the CDR3 is TGTGCCAGCTCCCCACAAGAGACCCAGTACTTC.